The sequence of this T cell receptor beta chain was determined in a study of cytomegalovirus exposure and HLA in healthy donors. Germline-derived CDR1 and CDR2 are GTSNPN and SVGIG (reference sequence). Trimming took 0 bases from V and 3 from J, leaving 9 bases between them. There are 14 residues in the CDR3. The PCR had 60 Vbeta and 13 Jbeta primers. Here immunoSEQ multiplex PCR was the method, and the copy in TCRdb shows in-frame clones only, minus some. The table records about 67,000 clones, 80% to 90% of them present only once. Findings and caveats of the study: High sensitivity and specificity were reportedly achieved when the classifier diagnosed cytomegalovirus status. The authors excluded some V segments, including TRBV6-2 and TRBV6-3, as indistinguishable.

Notes on this clone: Its target is unknown.

What was sequenced was PBMCs. The chain uses TRBV30 and TRBJ1-5; D uncertain. This TCR was sampled from a woman aged 25 to 39 in good health and CMV-seropositive. Here the CDR3 DNA reads TGTGCCTGGAGTGTAGCGGCAGTCAATCAGCCCCAGCATTTT. Translation: CAWSVAAVNQPQHF.